One sample yielded the 8 T cell receptor beta chains listed below, sequenced in a study of cytomegalovirus exposure and HLA in healthy donors. Some clones are missing from TCRdb's copy, which holds only in-frame ones; the method was immunoSEQ multiplex PCR. This sample carries roughly 68,000 clones, roughly 95% of them seen once, and the ten largest clones take around 5%. Sequencing input: PBMCs. The receptor source for this set is a woman in her late teens or twenties in good health and CMV-seropositive.

This chain uses TRBV13 with TRBJ1-1; a possible D gene is TRBD1 (5 bases). Trimming removed 5 bases from V and 6 bases from J, with 10 bases in between. Germline V gives CDR1 PRHDT, CDR2 FYEKMQ (reference sequence). The CDR3 covers 12 residues. CDR3 DNA sequence: TGTGCCAGCAGCGAGTGGGGGGCTGAAGCTTTCTTT. Translated, it gives CASSEWGAEAFF. The full variable domain, its missing parts supplied by reference TRBV13 and TRBJ1-1, is AAGVIQSPRHLIKEKRETATLKCYPIPRHDTVYWYQQGPGQDPQFLISFYEKMQSDKGSIPDRFSAQQFSDYHSELNMSSLELGDSALYFCASSEWGAEAFFGQGTRLTVV.

The rearrangement links TRBV27 to TRBJ2-3; 10 bases are a match to TRBD2. V trimming: 3 bases; J trimming: 7 bases; junction bases outside the gene matches: 7. This CDR3 has 15 amino acids. The V gene's germline CDR1 is MNHEY and CDR2 SMNVEV (reference sequence). This CDR3 is CASSFPTSGMNTQYF. In nucleotides, the CDR3 is TGTGCCAGCAGTTTTCCTACTAGCGGGATGAATACGCAGTATTTT.

The chain couples TRBV27 to TRBJ2-3; 7 nucleotides align to TRBD2. The CDR3 is 13 residues long. J gave up 9 bases and V 5 bases, and 8 bases lay outside the gene matches. In germline, CDR1 is MNHEY, CDR2 SMNVEV (reference sequence). CDR3 nucleotide sequence: TGTGCCAGCAGTACGGGAGGAAAAGGCACGCAGTATTTT. The encoded protein is CASSTGGKGTQYF.

The CDR3 sequence: CASSFSSSGTSGRADEQFF. In DNA form, the CDR3 reads TGTGCCAGCAGTTTCTCATCCTCAGGGACTAGCGGGAGGGCCGATGAGCAGTTCTTC. The chain is built from TRBV28 and TRBJ2-1, with 16 bases identical to TRBD2. Germline V CDR1 and CDR2: MDHEN, SYDVKM. V shed 3 bases and J 8 bases; nucleotides not matched to a gene: 13. This CDR3 contains 19 residues. Combining the CDR3 with reference TRBV28 and TRBJ2-1 gives the whole variable domain DVKVTQSSRYLVKRTGEKVFLECVQDMDHENMFWYRQDPGLGLRLIYFSYDVKMKEKGDIPEGYSVSREKKERFSLILESASTNQTSMYLCASSFSSSGTSGRADEQFFGPGTRLTVL.

The chain's CDR3 is CAWRVGTLNTEAFF. Written as DNA, the CDR3 is TGTGCCTGGAGGGTTGGCACCCTGAACACTGAAGCTTTCTTT. This sequence joins TRBV30 and TRBJ1-1; D uncertain. The V gene's germline CDR1 is GTSNPN and CDR2 SVGIG (reference sequence). CDR3 length: 14 amino acids. V lost 3 bases and J lost 0, with 11 bases in between.

The chain uses TRBV4-3 and TRBJ2-7; 9 nucleotides line up with TRBD1. V gave up 1 base and J gave up 5 bases; unmatched junction bases: 6. This CDR3 contains 15 residues. Germline CDR1 LGHNA, CDR2 YSLEER. In DNA form, the CDR3 reads TGCGCCAGCAGCCAAGGACGGACAGGGGCCCACGAGCAGTACTTC. Its translation: CASSQGRTGAHEQYF.

CDR3 sequence: CASSQDLGGQNTEAFF. As DNA, the CDR3 is TGCGCCAGCAGCCAAGATCTGGGAGGACAGAACACTGAAGCTTTCTTT. This chain links TRBV4-3 with TRBJ1-1, with a possible D match to TRBD1 (5 bases). The V and J ends lost 0 bases and 1 base respectively, with 12 bases between them. This CDR3 has 16 amino acids. In germline, CDR1 is LGHNA, CDR2 YSLEER.

This chain uses TRBV5-4 with TRBJ2-7; D perhaps matches TRBD1 (6 bases). The CDR3 has 14 residues. Trimming took off 2 bases at V and 4 bases at J, with 13 bases between the two ends. Per the germline V gene, CDR1 is SGHNT and CDR2 is YYREEE (reference sequence). The CDR3 DNA sequence: TGTGCCAGCAGCTTCAGGGGCATCGGGTACGAGCAGTACTTC. Its protein is CASSFRGIGYEQYF. The full variable domain, its missing parts supplied by reference TRBV5-4 and TRBJ2-7, is ETGVTQSPTHLIKTRGQQVTLRCSSQSGHNTVSWYQQALGQGPQFIFQYYREEENGRGNFPPRFSGLQFPNYSSELNVNALELDDSALYLCASSFRGIGYEQYFGPGTRLTVT.